This TCR beta chain stems from a study of graft-versus-host responses after intestinal transplantation. Study background: Recipients got multivisceral, liver-intestinal, or isolated intestinal transplants. After anti-thymocyte globulin induction, recipients took tacrolimus and steroids for about 3 years. Whole-study results and caveats: Early post-transplant HvG declines showed an association with peak circulating GvH clone levels.

Method: immunoSEQ multiplex PCR; TCRdb's copy keeps in-frame clones and lacks some. This sample has over 70,000 clones, with around 86% found just once. Per the germline V gene, CDR1 is MNHEY and CDR2 is SVGAGI. There are 15 residues in the CDR3. V shed 5 bases and J shed 4 bases, with 15 bases lying between them. Comment on this clone: The antigen is not known.

The origin of this receptor is a human donor who received an intestinal transplant. The gene calls are TRBV6-5 and TRBJ1-5; the D gene is possibly TRBD1 (6 bases). Specimen: unstimulated CD8+ T cells sorted from spleen or lymph node cells, collected before intestinal transplant. Here the CDR3 reads CASSPEGGANQPQHF. The DNA for the CDR3 is TGTGCCAGCAGTCCCGAAGGGGGGGCTAATCAGCCCCAGCATTTT.